The rows below give T cell receptor beta chains drawn from one sample of a study of blood T cells in healthy people across ages. TCRdb analysed the 5' RACE reads with MiXCR anew, one entry per CDR3 protein. Of around 900,000 distinct CDR3 sequences in the sample, roughly 47% were seen once. Sequencing was carried out using blood. Source of these receptors: a woman aged 60-75 years in good health. The CDR3 runs from the conserved cysteine through the conserved F or W. D genes are given only for firm matches. Clone size is shown for a subset of rows, as once, few, many or a class of expanded clone.

D gene: NA; clone size: NA; CDR3 length: 16; J gene: TRBJ2-7; V gene: TRBV6-2/TRBV6-3; CDR3 DNA: TGTGCCAGCAGTTTCCTCCCCTCGACAGGTATAGGCGAGCAGTACTTC; CDR3 protein: CASSFLPSTGIGEQYF
D gene: NA; clone size: once; CDR3 length: 18; J gene: TRBJ2-1; V gene: TRBV12-3/TRBV12-4; CDR3 DNA: TGTGCCAGCAGTTTAGCCCTCGGGGCCCGGGGAAAGACCAATGAGCAGTTCTTC; CDR3 protein: CASSLALGARGKTNEQFF
D gene: NA; clone size: NA; CDR3 length: 14; J gene: TRBJ1-6; V gene: TRBV7-9; CDR3 DNA: TGTGCCAGCAGGTTGTGGCAGGGCGGCTCACCCCCCCACTTT; CDR3 protein: CASRLWQGGSPPHF
D gene: TRBD2; clone size: NA; CDR3 length: 16; J gene: TRBJ2-7; V gene: TRBV25-1; CDR3 DNA: TGTGCCAGCAGTGACCATAGCGGGAGATACTACAATGAGCAGTACTTC; CDR3 protein: CASSDHSGRYYNEQYF
D gene: NA; clone size: NA; CDR3 length: 16; J gene: TRBJ2-7; V gene: TRBV7-2; CDR3 DNA: TGTGCCAGCAGCCGAGGAGGATCGGTTGTCGCTGAGGAGCAGTACTTC; CDR3 protein: CASSRGGSVVAEEQYF
D gene: TRBD2; clone size: NA; CDR3 length: 21; J gene: TRBJ2-3; V gene: TRBV29-1; CDR3 DNA: TGCAGCGTTGAGGGGGCGTATGTCAAGGTAGCGGGAGGAACTAGCACAGATACGCAGTATTTT; CDR3 protein: CSVEGAYVKVAGGTSTDTQYF
D gene: TRBD2; clone size: NA; CDR3 length: 15; J gene: TRBJ2-2; V gene: TRBV7-3; CDR3 DNA: TGTGCCAGCAGCTTAGGCGGGAGAAGAACCGGGGAGCTGTTTTTT; CDR3 protein: CASSLGGRRTGELFF
D gene: NA; clone size: few; CDR3 length: 15; J gene: TRBJ2-6; V gene: TRBV20-1; CDR3 DNA: TGCAGTGCTAGCGTTGGCCACTCTGGGGCCAACGTCCTGACTTTC; CDR3 protein: CSASVGHSGANVLTF
D gene: TRBD2; clone size: NA; CDR3 length: 16; J gene: TRBJ2-5; V gene: TRBV4-1; CDR3 DNA: TGCGCCAGCAGCCAAGGGTTAGCGGGAGGGAGGGAGACCCAGTACTTC; CDR3 protein: CASSQGLAGGRETQYF
D gene: TRBD2; clone size: NA; CDR3 length: 16; J gene: TRBJ2-1; V gene: TRBV5-1; CDR3 DNA: TGTGCCAGCAGCTTGGGTAGCGGGACGGGTTACAATGAGCAGTTCTTC; CDR3 protein: CASSLGSGTGYNEQFF
D gene: NA; clone size: NA; CDR3 length: 17; J gene: TRBJ2-1; V gene: TRBV5-1; CDR3 DNA: TGCGCCAGCAGCCTCACCGAGACCCAGGCCACATACAATGAGCAGTTCTTC; CDR3 protein: CASSLTETQATYNEQFF
D gene: NA; clone size: NA; CDR3 length: 14; J gene: TRBJ1-1; V gene: TRBV4-1; CDR3 DNA: TGCGCCAGCAGCCCCGGATACACCAAAACTGAAGCTTTCTTT; CDR3 protein: CASSPGYTKTEAFF
D gene: TRBD2; clone size: NA; CDR3 length: 15; J gene: TRBJ2-7; V gene: TRBV4-2; CDR3 DNA: TGTGCCAGCAGCCAGCTAGCGGGAGGAGCCGCTGAGCAGTACTTC; CDR3 protein: CASSQLAGGAAEQYF
D gene: NA; clone size: NA; CDR3 length: 15; J gene: TRBJ2-1; V gene: TRBV29-1; CDR3 DNA: TGCAGCTACCCCCGGGACCCGGTGGAAGGGGGTAAGCAGTTCTTC; CDR3 protein: CSYPRDPVEGGKQFF
D gene: NA; clone size: few; CDR3 length: 14; J gene: TRBJ1-5; V gene: TRBV6-2/TRBV6-3; CDR3 DNA: TGTGCCAGCAGGTCAGGGGCGCGTAATCAGCCCCAGCATTTT; CDR3 protein: CASRSGARNQPQHF
D gene: NA; clone size: NA; CDR3 length: 11; J gene: TRBJ2-7; V gene: TRBV3-1; CDR3 DNA: TGTGCCGGCAGCCAAGTTTACGAGCAGTACTTC; CDR3 protein: CAGSQVYEQYF
D gene: NA; clone size: NA; CDR3 length: 14; J gene: TRBJ2-3; V gene: TRBV28; CDR3 DNA: TGCGCCAGCACCGACTCTTGGGTCCCAGATACGCAGTATTTT; CDR3 protein: CASTDSWVPDTQYF
D gene: NA; clone size: NA; CDR3 length: 15; J gene: TRBJ1-4; V gene: TRBV18; CDR3 DNA: TGTGCCAGCTCACGCAGGGAGAAAACTAATGAAAAACTGTTTTTT; CDR3 protein: CASSRREKTNEKLFF
D gene: NA; clone size: NA; CDR3 length: 15; J gene: TRBJ2-2; V gene: TRBV7-2; CDR3 DNA: TGTGCCAGCAGCTTAGGGGCGATAGGCACCGGGGAGCTGTTTTTT; CDR3 protein: CASSLGAIGTGELFF
D gene: NA; clone size: many; CDR3 length: 13; J gene: TRBJ2-5; V gene: TRBV6-5; CDR3 DNA: TGCGCCAGCAGCAGAACCCTCCAAGAGACCCAGTACTTC; CDR3 protein: CASSRTLQETQYF
D gene: NA; clone size: NA; CDR3 length: 15; J gene: TRBJ2-7; V gene: TRBV27; CDR3 DNA: TGTGCCAGCAAGGGTAAGGCGGACTCCGATAACGAGCAGTACTTC; CDR3 protein: CASKGKADSDNEQYF
D gene: NA; clone size: NA; CDR3 length: 15; J gene: TRBJ2-3; V gene: TRBV7-2; CDR3 DNA: TGTGCCAGCAGTCCAGGGGGACTCCCGCCGGATACGCAGTATTTT; CDR3 protein: CASSPGGLPPDTQYF
D gene: TRBD1; clone size: NA; CDR3 length: 18; J gene: TRBJ2-1; V gene: TRBV11-2; CDR3 DNA: TGTGCCAGCAGCTCGCTACGGCACGGACAGGGGGGGGTCTACGGGCAGTTCTTC; CDR3 protein: CASSSLRHGQGGVYGQFF
D gene: NA; clone size: NA; CDR3 length: 13; J gene: TRBJ1-1; V gene: TRBV29-1; CDR3 DNA: TGCAGCGTTGATCCGGGGATGAACACTGAAGCTTTCTTT; CDR3 protein: CSVDPGMNTEAFF
D gene: TRBD1; clone size: NA; CDR3 length: 15; J gene: TRBJ2-1; V gene: TRBV4-1; CDR3 DNA: TGCGCCAGCAGACCAACCCGGACAGGAGACAATGAGCAGTTCTTC; CDR3 protein: CASRPTRTGDNEQFF
D gene: TRBD2; clone size: NA; CDR3 length: 15; J gene: TRBJ2-3; V gene: TRBV7-9; CDR3 DNA: TGTGCCAGCAGCTCCACCGGGGACTACCTGAATACGCAGTATTTT; CDR3 protein: CASSSTGDYLNTQYF
D gene: TRBD2; clone size: NA; CDR3 length: 15; J gene: TRBJ2-7; V gene: TRBV5-1; CDR3 DNA: TGCGCCAGCAGCTTGGTTGGCGGGAGGAACGCCGAGCAGTACTTC; CDR3 protein: CASSLVGGRNAEQYF
D gene: NA; clone size: NA; CDR3 length: 13; J gene: TRBJ1-1; V gene: TRBV6-5; CDR3 DNA: TGTGCCAGTAAACTTGGGAGGATCACTGAAGCTTTCTTT; CDR3 protein: CASKLGRITEAFF
D gene: NA; clone size: NA; CDR3 length: 14; J gene: TRBJ2-1; V gene: TRBV27; CDR3 DNA: TGTGCCAGCAGTCCAGGACCACCCTACAATGAGCAGTTCTTC; CDR3 protein: CASSPGPPYNEQFF
D gene: TRBD2; clone size: NA; CDR3 length: 15; J gene: TRBJ2-1; V gene: TRBV7-2; CDR3 DNA: TGTGCCAGCAGCTTCCCGTGGGGGGGATCCAATGAGCAGTTCTTC; CDR3 protein: CASSFPWGGSNEQFF
D gene: NA; clone size: few; CDR3 length: 11; J gene: TRBJ2-1; V gene: TRBV28; CDR3 DNA: TGTGCCAGCAAAACTTCAGGGGAGCAGTTCTTC; CDR3 protein: CASKTSGEQFF
D gene: TRBD1; clone size: NA; CDR3 length: 14; J gene: TRBJ2-1; V gene: TRBV29-1; CDR3 DNA: TGCACCACCCGAAGGGACAGGGGGCTCAATGAGCAGTTCTTC; CDR3 protein: CTTRRDRGLNEQFF
D gene: TRBD2; clone size: few; CDR3 length: 15; J gene: TRBJ2-5; V gene: TRBV7-9; CDR3 DNA: TGTGCCAGCAGCTTATTCCTAGCGGGAGGAGAGACCCAGTACTTC; CDR3 protein: CASSLFLAGGETQYF
D gene: TRBD2; clone size: many; CDR3 length: 16; J gene: TRBJ2-3; V gene: TRBV29-1; CDR3 DNA: TGCAGCGTTGAAGATTCTGGACTAGCGGGCACAGATACGCAGTATTTT; CDR3 protein: CSVEDSGLAGTDTQYF
D gene: TRBD2; clone size: NA; CDR3 length: 17; J gene: TRBJ2-7; V gene: TRBV7-6; CDR3 DNA: TGTGCCAGCAGCCCGGGACTAGCGGGAGGCTTAACCTACGAGCAGTACTTC; CDR3 protein: CASSPGLAGGLTYEQYF
D gene: NA; clone size: few; CDR3 length: 14; J gene: TRBJ2-5; V gene: TRBV5-1; CDR3 DNA: TGCGCCAGCAGCTTGTCGAGGGCGAGGGAGACCCAGTACTTC; CDR3 protein: CASSLSRARETQYF
D gene: NA; clone size: NA; CDR3 length: 15; J gene: TRBJ2-7; V gene: TRBV6-5; CDR3 DNA: TGTGCCAGCAGAAAATCCGGTGGGACATTGAACGAGCAGTACTTC; CDR3 protein: CASRKSGGTLNEQYF
D gene: NA; clone size: NA; CDR3 length: 14; J gene: TRBJ2-7; V gene: TRBV4-3; CDR3 DNA: TGCGCCAGCGCGACCGGGACTCTTCCCTACGAGCAGTACTTC; CDR3 protein: CASATGTLPYEQYF
D gene: NA; clone size: NA; CDR3 length: 14; J gene: TRBJ2-4; V gene: TRBV30; CDR3 DNA: TGTGCCTGGATCCATTCAGGGGGGGGTTTCCAGCAGTACTTC; CDR3 protein: CAWIHSGGGFQQYF
D gene: TRBD2; clone size: NA; CDR3 length: 15; J gene: TRBJ2-7; V gene: TRBV3-1; CDR3 DNA: TGTGCCAGCAGCGAGACTAGCGGGAGAGCCTACGAGCAGTACTTC; CDR3 protein: CASSETSGRAYEQYF
D gene: TRBD1; clone size: few; CDR3 length: 14; J gene: TRBJ2-1; V gene: TRBV20-1; CDR3 DNA: TGCAGTGCTACCCTGGGACAGGGTATAGTTGAGCAGTTCTTC; CDR3 protein: CSATLGQGIVEQFF
D gene: NA; clone size: NA; CDR3 length: 15; J gene: TRBJ1-2; V gene: TRBV6-2/TRBV6-3; CDR3 DNA: TGTGCCAGCAGTGCGCGGGGGGCGCCTAAGTATGGCTACACCTTC; CDR3 protein: CASSARGAPKYGYTF
D gene: TRBD2; clone size: NA; CDR3 length: 14; J gene: TRBJ2-2; V gene: TRBV27; CDR3 DNA: TGTGCCAGCAAGAATAGCGGGGGGGTTAGGGAGCTGTTTTTT; CDR3 protein: CASKNSGGVRELFF
D gene: NA; clone size: NA; CDR3 length: 12; J gene: TRBJ1-1; V gene: TRBV7-6; CDR3 DNA: TGTGCCAGCAGCTTATTGGGGTCTGAAGCTTTCTTT; CDR3 protein: CASSLLGSEAFF
D gene: NA; clone size: NA; CDR3 length: 14; J gene: TRBJ2-5; V gene: TRBV10-2; CDR3 DNA: TGCGCCAGCAGTGAGGCACTAGTGGGAGAGACCCAGTACTTC; CDR3 protein: CASSEALVGETQYF